Listed here are 27 T cell receptor beta chains from one sample, sequenced in a study of blood T cell repertoires in COVID-19. Only in-frame clones appear in the TCRdb table, and some are missing; sequencing was by immunoSEQ multiplex PCR. The sample yields over 110,000 clones, approximately 90% seen once. The sequencing sample was made of peripheral blood. The receptors were sampled from a human donor in a cohort sampled during active COVID-19.

The gene calls are TRBV5-1 and TRBJ1-2; D gene unclear. The germline CDR1 and CDR2 sequences are SGHRS and YFSETQ. The CDR3 consists of 12 residues. V was shortened by 3 bases and J by 4 bases, with 7 bases between the two germline ends. The CDR3 spells CASSSDTYGYTF. CDR3 bases: TGCGCCAGCAGCTCAGACACCTATGGCTACACCTTC.

The chain employs TRBV6-6 and TRBJ2-3; 8 nucleotides line up with TRBD2. CDR3 length: 16 amino acids. Trimming at V came to 2 bases and at J to 6 bases, leaving 10 bases not matched to a gene. Germline values: CDR1 MNHNY, CDR2 SVGAGI (reference sequence). The CDR3 DNA is TGTGCCAGCAGTTACGGGGCGGGGGGACCTCGGGATACGCAGTATTTT. Translating it yields CASSYGAGGPRDTQYF.

The genes are TRBV5-1 and TRBJ2-5; 9 bases line up with TRBD2. CDR3 length equals 16 residues. Losses at the gene ends were 1 base for V and 4 bases for J; bases not matched to a gene: 8. CDR1 and CDR2 from the germline V gene are SGHRS and YFSETQ. CDR3 sequence (DNA): TGCGCCAGCAGCTTGCCTAGCGGGGATGATGGAGAGACCCAGTACTTC. The encoded protein is CASSLPSGDDGETQYF.

Turning to this clone: Other DNA sequences in this specimen translate into the identical CDR3. This chain uses TRBV18 with TRBJ2-3; 7 bases align to TRBD1. The V gene end was trimmed by 3 bases and the J gene end by 1 base; junction bases not matched to a gene: 4. This CDR3 has 15 residues. Germline values: CDR1 KGHSH, CDR2 LQKENI. The DNA for the CDR3 is TGTGCCAGCTCACCCCCCGGACAGGGCACAGATACGCAGTATTTT. Encoded protein: CASSPPGQGTDTQYF.

The chain has TRBV6-1 and TRBJ2-5, with D hard to call. Germline-derived CDR1 and CDR2 are MNHNS and SASEGT. The CDR3 is 16 residues long. V was pared by 1 base and J by 0 bases, with 12 bases between. Here the CDR3 reads CASSEGHGWHQETQYF. Here the CDR3 DNA reads TGTGCCAGCAGTGAAGGTCATGGCTGGCACCAAGAGACCCAGTACTTC.

J is TRBJ1-2 and V is TRBV7-8; unclear D gene. V was trimmed by 2 bases and J by 4 bases, leaving 11 bases between them. This CDR3 has 14 amino acids. Germline V gene lookup returns CDR1 SGHVS and CDR2 FQNEAQ. In DNA, the CDR3 is TGTGCCAGCAGCTTAAGTGGCACCGCCTATGGCTACACCTTC. Translation: CASSLSGTAYGYTF.

The chain is built from TRBV6-5 and TRBJ2-1, with 13 positions matching TRBD2. Germline lookup yields CDR1 MNHEY and CDR2 SVGAGI. J gave up 9 bases and V 6 bases, and 8 bases lay outside the gene matches. The CDR3 length is 15 residues. The CDR3 loop is CASSLTSGGAGEQFF. In DNA, the CDR3 is TGTGCCAGCAGCCTTACTAGCGGGGGGGCGGGTGAGCAGTTCTTC.

This clone was counted once. This sequence joins TRBV4-1 and TRBJ1-1; 7 bases map to TRBD1. There are 16 residues in the CDR3. Germline V gene sequence: CDR1 MGHRA, CDR2 YSYEKL. V dropped 1 base and J dropped 7; count of bases not matched to a gene: 12. CDR3 sequence (DNA): TGCGCCAGCAGCCAAGCCTGGTACAGGGGCCCACATGAAGCTTTCTTT. Translation: CASSQAWYRGPHEAFF.

This clone was found a few times. The chain uses TRBV7-9 and TRBJ1-2, with D possibly TRBD1 on 6 matching bases. Between the trimmed V and J ends, which lost 5 bases and 0 bases, there was a span of 16 bases. CDR1 and CDR2 (germline): SEHNR, FQNEAQ (reference sequence). CDR3 size: 16 residues. CDR3 DNA: TGTGCCAGCAGCCTCGACAGGCTCCAATCTAACTATGGCTACACCTTC. Encoded protein: CASSLDRLQSNYGYTF. The entire variable domain, with the rest obtained from reference TRBV7-9 and TRBJ1-2, is as follows: DTGVSQNPRHKITKRGQNVTFRCDPISEHNRLYWYRQTLGQGPEFLTYFQNEAQLEKSRLLSDRFSAERPKGSFSTLEIQRTEQGDSAMYLCASSLDRLQSNYGYTFGSGTRLTVV.

V gene TRBV7-9 combines with J gene TRBJ1-1; unclear D gene. Trimming shortened V by 1 base and J by 1 base, and 4 bases separated the two germline ends. This CDR3 region has 13 residues. Germline loops: CDR1 SEHNR, CDR2 FQNEAQ (reference sequence). CDR3 bases: TGTGCCAGCAGCTTAGTAGAGAACACTGAAGCTTTCTTT. It codes for CASSLVENTEAFF.

This clone was counted once. The chain joins TRBV6-6 to TRBJ2-7; D is perhaps TRBD2 (6 bases). V was shortened by 2 bases and J by 4 bases, with 15 bases between the two germline ends. Germline V lookup: CDR1 MNHNY, CDR2 SVGAGI (reference sequence). The CDR3 totals 15 residues. This CDR3 is CASSYGAASVYEQYF. For the CDR3, the DNA is TGTGCCAGCAGTTACGGGGCGGCTAGCGTATACGAGCAGTACTTC.

This rearrangement joins TRBV18 to TRBJ2-1; the match to TRBD1 covers 9 bases. Germline V gene sequence: CDR1 KGHSH, CDR2 LQKENI. The V and J ends lost 6 bases and 2 bases, in that order; junction bases with no gene match: 2. This CDR3 is built from 14 residues. CDR3 protein: CASSRDRAYNEQFF. CDR3 bases: TGTGCCAGCTCGCGGGACAGGGCCTACAATGAGCAGTTCTTC.

This chain uses TRBV19 with TRBJ2-1, with TRBD1 matching over 8 bases. The CDR3 sequence is 12 residues long. CDR1 is LNHDA and CDR2 is SQIVND in the germline V gene (reference sequence). V dropped 7 bases and J dropped 10; count of bases not matched to a gene: 6. The CDR3 DNA sequence: TGTGCCAGTAAAATGGGACAGGCCGAGCAGTTCTTC. It is translated as CASKMGQAEQFF.

V usage is TRBV7-3 and J usage is TRBJ2-3, with TRBD2 matching 8 bases. The length of the CDR3 is 15 residues. The V gene end was trimmed by 2 bases and the J gene end by 6 bases; junction bases not matched to a gene: 7. Germline CDR1 and CDR2: SGHTA and FQGTGA. CDR3 sequence (DNA): TGTGCCAGCAGCTTAGCGGGAGGACGCGGGGATACGCAGTATTTT. Translated, it gives CASSLAGGRGDTQYF.

The V gene is TRBV29-1, the J gene TRBJ2-2, with D possibly being TRBD1 (6 bases). The CDR3 sequence is 11 residues long. The V and J ends lost 6 bases and 6 bases respectively, with 8 bases between them. The germline gives CDR1 SQVTM, CDR2 ANQGSEA. CDR3 in DNA: TGCAGCGTCTCAGGGGCCGGGGAGCTGTTTTTT. Amino acids: CSVSGAGELFF.

The V and J genes are TRBV2 and TRBJ1-2; TRBD1 matches at 7 bases. From germline, CDR1 is SNHLY and CDR2 FYNNEI. This CDR3 has 16 amino acids. V lost 6 bases and J lost 6; bases outside the gene matches: 16. This chain's CDR3 is CASSRDSRGAPHGYTF. The CDR3 nucleotides are TGTGCCAGCAGCCGGGACAGCCGTGGGGCACCTCATGGCTACACCTTC.

The chain couples TRBV10-3 to TRBJ2-7; 8 nucleotides match TRBD1. Per the germline V gene, CDR1 is ENHRY and CDR2 is SYGVKD. Trimming took 6 bases from V and 2 from J; bases not matched to a gene: 9. This CDR3 has 15 amino acids. CDR3 loop: CAIRDMGDRPYEQYF. The CDR3 DNA is TGTGCCATCAGAGACATGGGGGACAGGCCCTACGAGCAGTACTTC.

This chain joins TRBV6-1 and TRBJ2-5; D perhaps matches TRBD1 (6 bases). Germline-derived CDR1 and CDR2 are MNHNS and SASEGT. Trimming stripped 2 bases from V and 2 bases from J, with 12 bases between. The CDR3 has 15 residues. CDR3 protein: CASSEMTGIQETQYF. The CDR3 DNA sequence: TGTGCCAGCAGTGAAATGACAGGCATTCAAGAGACCCAGTACTTC.

This clone occurred once. This rearrangement joins TRBV29-1 to TRBJ1-1; 7 nucleotides align to TRBD1. Trimming cost V 4 bases and J 6 bases; bases outside gene matches: 11. Looked up from germline, CDR1 is SQVTM and CDR2 is ANQGSEA. CDR3 length: 14 residues. The CDR3 DNA follows: TGCAGCGTTGGGACAGGCGGCCCCTGGTCTGAAGCTTTCTTT. Residues: CSVGTGGPWSEAFF.

The rearrangement joins TRBV9 to TRBJ1-1; TRBD1 might be the D (6 bases). Trimming stripped 4 bases from V and 5 bases from J, with 21 bases between. CDR3 length: 16 residues. Germline V gene sequence: CDR1 SGDLS, CDR2 YYNGEE. The CDR3 loop is CASSSSAGAIGTEAFF. The CDR3 DNA sequence: TGTGCCAGCAGCTCCTCGGCGGGGGCGATTGGGACTGAAGCTTTCTTT.

The chain couples TRBV10-3 to TRBJ1-6, with D maybe TRBD1 (5 bases). The ends were cut back, 4 bases at V and 9 bases at J, with 13 bases in the middle. The CDR3 length is 14 residues. Germline V gene data show CDR1 as ENHRY and CDR2 as SYGVKD. The CDR3 loop reads CAISVGGIGSPLHF. The CDR3 DNA sequence: TGTGCCATCAGTGTGGGGGGAATCGGTTCACCCCTCCACTTT.

This chain links TRBV14 with TRBJ2-7; possibly TRBD2 for D (5 bases). CDR1 SGHDN and CDR2 FVKESK come from the germline V gene. Trimming removed 4 bases at V and 5 bases at J, with 24 bases between. The CDR3 covers 17 residues. The CDR3 sequence: CASSRKEKSVTGDEQYF. The CDR3 region has the DNA TGTGCCAGCAGCCGAAAGGAGAAGTCCGTCACCGGGGACGAGCAGTACTTC.

This chain joins TRBV18 and TRBJ2-1; 7 bases fit TRBD1. The trim removed 3 bases at V and 6 bases at J, leaving 8 bases unmatched. The germline V gene encodes CDR1 KGHSH and CDR2 LQKENI. This CDR3 has 15 amino acids. CDR3 sequence (DNA): TGTGCCAGCTCACCCCAAAGGGGGCTCGTCAATGAGCAGTTCTTC. Translating gives CASSPQRGLVNEQFF.

Note on this clone: Other DNA sequences in the sample encode the same CDR3. In nucleotides, the CDR3 is TGTGCCAGCAGCCAAGAGGGGGGGCTTTACGAGCAGTACTTC. Translating it yields CASSQEGGLYEQYF. This chain connects TRBV3-1 (or the pseudogene TRBV3-2) to TRBJ2-7, with a weak D call TRBD2 (7 bases). The germline V gene has CDR1 LGHDT and CDR2 YNNKEL (reference sequence). Trimming left V 0 bases short and J 4 bases short, with 10 bases between. The CDR3 sequence is 14 residues long.

CDR3 in DNA: TGTGCCAGCAGTCTCAGAGATCGTCGGGACAGGGGCTACACAGATACGCAGTATTTT. This translates into CASSLRDRRDRGYTDTQYF. The V call is TRBV9, the J call TRBJ2-3; TRBD1 matches at 10 bases. The CDR3 runs 19 residues. CDR1 is SGDLS and CDR2 is YYNGEE in the germline V gene. V lost 5 bases and J lost 2; bases outside the gene matches: 17. Full variable domain (rest looked up from reference TRBV9 and TRBJ2-3): DSGVTQTPKHLITATGQRVTLRCSPRSGDLSVYWYQQSLDQGLQFLIQYYNGEERAKGNILERFSAQQFPDLHSELNLSSLELGDSALYFCASSLRDRRDRGYTDTQYFGPGTRLTVL.

The genes are TRBV9 and TRBJ2-4; D is possibly TRBD1 (5 bases). Trimming removed 2 bases from V and 7 bases from J, with 10 bases in between. There are 13 residues in the CDR3. Per germline, CDR1 SGDLS and CDR2 YYNGEE. The CDR3 nucleotides read TGTGCCAGCAGCGTCGGGCAGGGTAACATTCAGTACTTC. Residues: CASSVGQGNIQYF.

The chain uses TRBV7-6 and TRBJ2-1; 7 positions match TRBD2. CDR1 is SGHVS and CDR2 is FNYEAQ in the germline V gene. V lost 5 bases and J lost 1; bases outside the gene matches: 8. The CDR3 length is 16 residues. The CDR3 loop reads CASSPALAVSYNEQFF. For the CDR3, the DNA is TGTGCCAGCAGCCCGGCGCTAGCGGTTTCCTACAATGAGCAGTTCTTC. Combining the CDR3 with reference TRBV7-6 and TRBJ2-1 gives the whole variable domain GAGVSQSPRYKVTKRGQDVALRCDPISGHVSLYWYRQALGQGPEFLTYFNYEAQQDKSGLPNDRFSAERPEGSISTLTIQRTEQRDSAMYRCASSPALAVSYNEQFFGPGTRLTVL.